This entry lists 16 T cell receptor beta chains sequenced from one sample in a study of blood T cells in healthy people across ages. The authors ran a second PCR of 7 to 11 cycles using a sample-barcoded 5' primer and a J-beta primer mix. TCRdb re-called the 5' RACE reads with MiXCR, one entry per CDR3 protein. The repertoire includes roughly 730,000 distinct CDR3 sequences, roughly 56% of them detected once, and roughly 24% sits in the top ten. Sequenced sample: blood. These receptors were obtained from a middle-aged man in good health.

The CDR3 DNA sequence: TGTGCCAGCAGTTTATTACTTGGACAGGGGGCAAACGAGCAGTACTTC. Amino acids: CASSLLLGQGANEQYF. The chain couples TRBV28 to TRBJ2-7, with 11 bases fitting TRBD1. The germline CDR1 and CDR2 sequences are MDHEN and SYDVKM. The V gene end was trimmed by 1 base and the J gene end by 5 bases; junction bases not matched to a gene: 7. The CDR3 runs to 16 residues.

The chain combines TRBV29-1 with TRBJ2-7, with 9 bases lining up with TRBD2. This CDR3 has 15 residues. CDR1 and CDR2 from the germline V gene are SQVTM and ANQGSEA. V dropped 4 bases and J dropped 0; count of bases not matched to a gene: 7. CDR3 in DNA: TGCAGCGTTGTCTCTAGCGGGAAGAGCTCCTACGAGCAGTACTTC. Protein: CSVVSSGKSSYEQYF.

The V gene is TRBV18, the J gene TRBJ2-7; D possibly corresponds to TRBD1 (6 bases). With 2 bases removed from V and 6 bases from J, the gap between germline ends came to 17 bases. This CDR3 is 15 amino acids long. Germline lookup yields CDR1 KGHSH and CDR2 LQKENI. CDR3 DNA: TGTGCCAGCTCACCAACTGAAATACAGGGAACCGAGCAGTACTTC. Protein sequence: CASSPTEIQGTEQYF.

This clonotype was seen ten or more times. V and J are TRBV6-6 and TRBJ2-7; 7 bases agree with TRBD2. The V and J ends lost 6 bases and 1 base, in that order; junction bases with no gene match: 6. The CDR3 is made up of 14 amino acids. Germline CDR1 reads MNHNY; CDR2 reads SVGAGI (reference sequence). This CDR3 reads CASSSVGGSYEQYF. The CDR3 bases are TGTGCCAGCAGCTCAGTGGGGGGGTCCTACGAGCAGTACTTC.

CDR3 sequence reads: CASSQGRVRRQGQFF. The CDR3, as DNA: TGTGCCAGCAGCCAAGGCAGGGTCCGTCGTCAGGGGCAGTTCTTC. The chain has TRBV3-1 and TRBJ2-1; D perhaps matches TRBD1 (5 bases). Per the germline V gene, CDR1 is LGHDT and CDR2 is YNNKEL (reference sequence). V lost 1 base to trimming and J lost 12 bases, with 19 bases between them. This CDR3 is 15 amino acids long.

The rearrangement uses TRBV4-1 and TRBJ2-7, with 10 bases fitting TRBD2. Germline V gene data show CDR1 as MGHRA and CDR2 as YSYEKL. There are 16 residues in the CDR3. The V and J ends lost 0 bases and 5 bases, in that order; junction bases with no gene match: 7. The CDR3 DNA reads TGCGCCAGCAGCCAAGATGCGGCTAGCGGGAGTGACGAGCAGTACTTC. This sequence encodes CASSQDAASGSDEQYF.

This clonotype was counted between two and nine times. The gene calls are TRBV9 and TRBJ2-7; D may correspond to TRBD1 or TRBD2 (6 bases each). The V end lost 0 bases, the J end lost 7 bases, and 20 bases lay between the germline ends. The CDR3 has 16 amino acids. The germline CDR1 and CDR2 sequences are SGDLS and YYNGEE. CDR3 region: CASSVALGGRGDEQYF. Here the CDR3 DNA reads TGTGCCAGCAGCGTAGCTCTAGGGGGGCGAGGAGATGAGCAGTACTTC.

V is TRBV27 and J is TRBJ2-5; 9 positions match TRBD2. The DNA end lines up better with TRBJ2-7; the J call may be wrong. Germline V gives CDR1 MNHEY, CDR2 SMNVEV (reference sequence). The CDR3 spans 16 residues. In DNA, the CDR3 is TGTGCCAGCAGCCTGGGTCGGGTAGCGGGAGTAGGCGAGCAGTACTTC. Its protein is CASSLGRVAGVGEQYF.

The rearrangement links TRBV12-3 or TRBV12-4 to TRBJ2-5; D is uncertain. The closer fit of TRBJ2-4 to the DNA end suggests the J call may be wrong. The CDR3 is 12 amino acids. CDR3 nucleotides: TGTGCCAGCAGTCTCCTAGATAACATTCAGTACTTC. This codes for CASSLLDNIQYF.

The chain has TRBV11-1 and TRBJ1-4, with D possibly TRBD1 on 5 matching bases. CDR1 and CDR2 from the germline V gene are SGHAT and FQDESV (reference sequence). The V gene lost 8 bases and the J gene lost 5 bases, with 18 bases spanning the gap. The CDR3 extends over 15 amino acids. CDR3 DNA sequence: TGTGCCAGCGGTCGCCAGGGCTCGTCGAATGAAAAACTGTTTTTT. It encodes CASGRQGSSNEKLFF. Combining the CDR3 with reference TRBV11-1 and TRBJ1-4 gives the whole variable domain EAEVAQSPRYKITEKSQAVAFWCDPISGHATLYWYRQILGQGPELLVQFQDESVVDDSQLPKDRFSAERLKGVDSTLKIQPAELGDSAMYLCASGRQGSSNEKLFFGSGTQLSVL.

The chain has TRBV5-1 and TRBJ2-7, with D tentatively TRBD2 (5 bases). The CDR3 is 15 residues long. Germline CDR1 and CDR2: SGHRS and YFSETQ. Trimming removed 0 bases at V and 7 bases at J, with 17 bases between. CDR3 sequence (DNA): TGCGCCAGCAGCTTGGTATCCGGCGGGCGTCAGGAGCAGTACTTC. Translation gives CASSLVSGGRQEQYF.

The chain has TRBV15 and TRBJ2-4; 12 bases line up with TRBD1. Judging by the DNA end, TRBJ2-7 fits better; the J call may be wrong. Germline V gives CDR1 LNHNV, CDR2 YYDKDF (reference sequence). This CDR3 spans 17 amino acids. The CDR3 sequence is CATSGDRGQGASNEQYF. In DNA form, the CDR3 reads TGTGCCACCAGCGGCGATAGGGGACAGGGGGCTTCTAACGAGCAGTACTTC.

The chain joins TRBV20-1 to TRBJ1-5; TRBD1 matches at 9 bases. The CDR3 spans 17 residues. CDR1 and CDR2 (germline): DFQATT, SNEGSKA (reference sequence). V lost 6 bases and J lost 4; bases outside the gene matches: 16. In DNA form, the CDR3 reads TGCAGTGCCCGCGGGGGACAGGGCCCTTCGGGGAATCAGCCCCAGCATTTT. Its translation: CSARGGQGPSGNQPQHF.

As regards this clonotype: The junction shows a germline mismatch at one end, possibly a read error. CDR3 sequence: CASSQEARQGTYDYTF. The CDR3 coding sequence is TGTGCCAGCAGCCAAGAAGCCCGACAGGGAACCTATGACTACACCTTC. This chain connects TRBV4-2 to TRBJ1-2; 7 positions match TRBD1. The CDR3 runs 16 residues. The germline V gene encodes CDR1 LGHNA and CDR2 YNFKEQ.

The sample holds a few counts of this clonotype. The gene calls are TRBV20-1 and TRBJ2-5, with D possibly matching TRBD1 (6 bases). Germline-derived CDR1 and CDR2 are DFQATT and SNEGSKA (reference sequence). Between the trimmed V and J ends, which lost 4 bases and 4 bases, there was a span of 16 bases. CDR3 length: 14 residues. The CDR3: CSATKTGAGETQYF. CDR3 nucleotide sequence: TGCAGTGCTACAAAGACAGGCGCCGGAGAGACCCAGTACTTC.

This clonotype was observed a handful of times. The DNA for the CDR3 is TGTGCCAGCAGCCCAAGGGACGGTCATAACACTGAAGCTTTCTTT. It is translated as CASSPRDGHNTEAFF. The chain uses TRBV27 and TRBJ1-1, with TRBD1 as a possible D gene (5 bases). V dropped 6 bases and J dropped 2 bases, with 16 bases sitting between them. Per the germline V gene, CDR1 is MNHEY and CDR2 is SMNVEV (reference sequence). The CDR3 loop spans 15 amino acids.